This TCR beta chain originates from a study of Ad26.COV2.S vaccination and SARS-CoV-2 variants. Study-level information: Donor was in the COV1001 Ad26.COV2.S trial arm. Ad26.COV2.S, an intramuscular injection, was given once or twice 56 days apart.

Assay: immunoSEQ multiplex PCR; the TCRdb copy retains only in-frame clones and omits some. The table includes 300,000 to 400,000 clones, more than 85% detected once. Treatment of the sample: around 19 received Ad26.COV2.S at low or high dose, single or two shots; about 5 received placebo; per-sample allocation not given. Specimen acquisition occurred on day 63 following the initial vaccine or placebo injection. SARS-CoV-2 spike from the Wuhan strain was encoded by the vaccine, an Ad26 vector. Germline-derived CDR1 and CDR2 are SGHRS and YFSETQ. The V segment lost 3 bases and the J segment 4 bases; nucleotides outside the gene matches: 3. This CDR3 spans 15 amino acids. General study results and limits: Spike-specific responses of CD8+ and CD4+ T cells were reported to display substantial breadth after vaccination.

With respect to this clone: Its antigen is unidentified.

Sequencing was performed on peripheral blood, taken in a trial of Ad26.COV2.S vaccine versus placebo. The V call is TRBV5-1, the J call TRBJ2-1, with 11 bases identical to TRBD2. The TCR was taken from a person aged 18 to 65 who received the Ad26.COV2.S COVID-19 vaccine or a placebo. The CDR3 sequence: CASSSGLAAYNEQFF. The CDR3, as DNA: TGCGCCAGCAGCTCGGGACTAGCGGCGTACAATGAGCAGTTCTTC.